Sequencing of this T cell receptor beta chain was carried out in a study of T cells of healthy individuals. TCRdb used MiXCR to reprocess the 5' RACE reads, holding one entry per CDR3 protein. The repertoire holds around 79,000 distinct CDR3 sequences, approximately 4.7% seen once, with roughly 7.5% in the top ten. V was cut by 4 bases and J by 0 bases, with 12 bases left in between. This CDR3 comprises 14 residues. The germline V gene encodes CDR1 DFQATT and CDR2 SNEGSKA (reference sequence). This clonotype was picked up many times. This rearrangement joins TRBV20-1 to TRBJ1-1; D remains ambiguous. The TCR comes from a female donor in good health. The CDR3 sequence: CSANRPGLNTEAFF. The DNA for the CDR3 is TGCAGTGCTAACCGCCCGGGTTTGAACACTGAAGCTTTCTTT.